Sequencing of this TCR beta chain was carried out in a study of spatial heterogeneity in lung cancer. Study-level information: Alpha-chain detections were consistently fewer than beta-chain detections among the sequences. Study observations and caveats: Tumor TCRs that were ubiquitous and expanded showed up in blood more at resection than follow-up.

Time point reported: sample taken at primary tumor resection. The authors sequenced whole RNA from tumor, nontumor lung or frozen PBMC without sorting. The 60 to 80 donors had untreated early-stage non-small cell lung cancer. The CDR3 consists of 12 residues. The V gene lost 5 bases and the J gene lost 7 bases, with 11 bases spanning the gap. This clonotype was detected ten times or more. The antigen is undetermined. TCRdb reprocessed the 5' RACE reads via MiXCR and lists one record per CDR3 protein. The repertoire holds fewer than 12,000 distinct CDR3 sequences, with about 9.2% as singletons. Source: PBMCs, taken at surgery. This receptor was identified in a male donor with early-stage non-small cell lung cancer. The chain links TRBV12-3 or TRBV12-4 to TRBJ1-1, with D possibly TRBD1 on 6 matching bases. The CDR3 reads CASSPGQLEAFF. CDR3 nucleotides: TGTGCCAGCAGTCCCGGACAGCTTGAAGCTTTCTTT.